Each of the 25 T cell receptor beta chains below was sequenced from the same sample in a study of blood T cells in healthy people across ages. A second PCR, run for about 7 to 11 cycles, used a sample-barcoded 5' primer plus a J-beta primer mix. TCRdb redid the calling of the 5' RACE reads with MiXCR, one entry per CDR3 protein. The sample consists of 650,000 to 800,000 distinct CDR3 sequences, roughly 44% of them appearing once. Input material: blood. These receptors all come from a man in his 60s in good health.

V usage is TRBV6-2 or TRBV6-3 and J usage is TRBJ1-6; D gene ambiguous. The germline V gene has CDR1 MNHEY and CDR2 SVGEGT. The CDR3 consists of 16 residues. V gave up 2 bases and J gave up 7 bases, with 15 bases separating them. CDR3 protein: CASSYRQSTANSPLHF. DNA for the CDR3: TGTGCCAGCAGTTACCGTCAGAGTACAGCGAATTCACCCCTCCACTTT.

This clonotype was seen more than once but under ten times. This sequence joins TRBV18 and TRBJ2-4; weak D call: TRBD1 (5 bases). The J call is in doubt because the DNA end fits TRBJ2-5 better. The germline V gene encodes CDR1 KGHSH and CDR2 LQKENI. This CDR3 region has 14 residues. CDR3 amino acids: CASSPRLTEETQYF. CDR3 DNA: TGTGCCAGCTCACCACGCCTGACAGAAGAGACCCAGTACTTC.

This rearrangement joins TRBV4-3 to TRBJ1-4, with no clear D. Trimming pared 1 base from V and 2 bases from J, leaving 14 bases between. This CDR3 is 17 amino acids long. The germline V gene has CDR1 LGHNA and CDR2 YSLEER. The CDR3 DNA reads as TGCGCCAGCAGCCAAGGCCGGCGGAGTTCTACTAATGAAAAACTGTTTTTT. This sequence encodes CASSQGRRSSTNEKLFF.

This chain joins TRBV30 and TRBJ1-1; D call uncertain. Between the trimmed V and J ends, which lost 1 base and 2 bases, there was a span of 11 bases. Germline CDR1 and CDR2: GTSNPN and SVGIG (reference sequence). This CDR3 is built from 14 residues. CDR3 in amino acids: CAWSAGIQNTEAFF. Written as DNA, the CDR3 is TGTGCCTGGAGTGCCGGGATCCAAAACACTGAAGCTTTCTTT.

The rearrangement links TRBV27 to TRBJ2-4; D is perhaps TRBD1 or TRBD2 (5 bases each). In germline, CDR1 is MNHEY, CDR2 SMNVEV (reference sequence). The CDR3 covers 13 residues. Trimming pared 4 bases from V and 7 bases from J, leaving 11 bases between. The CDR3 DNA reads TGTGCCAGCAGTTACGGGGCCGGCAACATTCAGTACTTC. This sequence encodes CASSYGAGNIQYF.

This chain uses TRBV4-3 with TRBJ2-1; 10 nucleotides agree with TRBD2. V shed 2 bases, J shed 7 bases, and the junction held 8 bases outside the gene matches. The CDR3 extends over 16 amino acids. Germline V lookup: CDR1 LGHNA, CDR2 YSLEER. This chain's CDR3 is CASSQSLAGTLNEQFF. CDR3 sequence (DNA): TGCGCCAGCAGCCAATCACTAGCGGGGACTTTAAATGAGCAGTTCTTC.

V and J are TRBV19 and TRBJ1-4; 9 bases map to TRBD1. The junction had 5 bases not matched to a gene; V was cut back by 7 bases and J by 5 bases. The CDR3 extends over 14 amino acids. Germline loops: CDR1 LNHDA, CDR2 SQIVND (reference sequence). DNA of the CDR3: TGTGCCAGTACCCCTACAGGGGGCAATGAAAAACTGTTTTTT. Its protein product is CASTPTGGNEKLFF. The full variable domain, in which reference TRBV19 and TRBJ1-4 provide the parts outside the CDR3, is DGGITQSPKYLFRKEGQNVTLSCEQNLNHDAMYWYRQDPGQGLRLIYYSQIVNDFQKGDIAEGYSVSREKKESFPLTVTSAQKNPTAFYLCASTPTGGNEKLFFGSGTQLSVL.

This chain connects TRBV10-3 to TRBJ2-7; a possible D gene is TRBD1 (6 bases). The V and J ends lost 5 bases and 3 bases respectively, with 14 bases between them. Germline lookup yields CDR1 ENHRY and CDR2 SYGVKD. This CDR3 has 14 residues. The CDR3 DNA reads as TGTGCCATCAGTACAGGGTCCCCTGGCTACGAGCAGTACTTC. As protein: CAISTGSPGYEQYF.

This clonotype showed up just once. The chain combines TRBV10-3 with TRBJ1-2; 7 bases map to TRBD1. This CDR3 contains 17 residues. Germline trimming cut 0 bases from V and 3 bases from J; bases unmatched to any gene: 10. The germline V gene has CDR1 ENHRY and CDR2 SYGVKD. The CDR3 protein is CAISESGGTAAHYGYTF. For the CDR3, the DNA is TGTGCCATCAGTGAGTCGGGAGGGACAGCGGCTCACTATGGCTACACCTTC.

This clonotype was found a few times. The V gene is TRBV27, the J gene TRBJ2-5; tentative D call: TRBD2 (6 bases). CDR1 and CDR2 from the germline V gene are MNHEY and SMNVEV (reference sequence). The ends were cut back, 10 bases at V and 4 bases at J, with 22 bases in the middle. The CDR3 consists of 15 residues. CDR3 loop: CATLPGVGRGETQYF. CDR3 nucleotide sequence: TGTGCCACCCTGCCGGGGGTGGGTCGCGGAGAGACCCAGTACTTC.

The rearrangement links TRBV19 to TRBJ2-5; 10 bases align to TRBD1. CDR1 and CDR2 from the germline V gene are LNHDA and SQIVND (reference sequence). The V and J ends lost 9 bases and 11 bases, in that order; junction bases with no gene match: 12. CDR3 length equals 13 residues. CDR3 amino acids: CASRDRGSGEQYF. CDR3 nucleotides: TGTGCCAGCCGGGACAGGGGTTCTGGTGAGCAGTACTTC. The variable domain in full, with the rest retrieved from reference TRBV19 and TRBJ2-5, is DGGITQSPKYLFRKEGQNVTLSCEQNLNHDAMYWYRQDPGQGLRLIYYSQIVNDFQKGDIAEGYSVSREKKESFPLTVTSAQKNPTAFYLCASRDRGSGEQYFGPGTRLLVL.

In its sample, this clonotype was seen a few times. This rearrangement joins TRBV7-6 to TRBJ2-1; 12 bases match TRBD2. This CDR3 has 18 amino acids. V lost 1 base and J lost 4; bases outside the gene matches: 8. Germline V gene data show CDR1 as SGHVS and CDR2 as FNYEAQ. The CDR3 region is CASSLGLTSGGDYNEQFF. The DNA for the CDR3 is TGTGCCAGCAGCTTAGGATTGACTAGCGGGGGCGATTACAATGAGCAGTTCTTC.

This sequence joins TRBV25-1 and TRBJ2-3, with a weak D call TRBD1 (5 bases). The CDR3 length is 13 residues. Germline CDR1 MGHDK, CDR2 SYGVNS. Between the trimmed V and J ends, which lost 6 bases and 0 bases, there was a span of 7 bases. CDR3 in DNA: TGTGCCAGCAGACAGGTTAGCACAGATACGCAGTATTTT. This codes for CASRQVSTDTQYF.

V gene TRBV5-5 combines with J gene TRBJ1-6, with D possibly being TRBD1 (6 bases). Germline V gene lookup returns CDR1 SGHKS and CDR2 YYEKEE (reference sequence). V lost 2 bases and J 8 bases, leaving 14 bases between the germline ends. The CDR3 sequence is 15 residues long. CDR3 in DNA: TGTGCCAGCAGCTTACCAGGGGCGCGGGATTCACCCCTCCACTTT. It yields the protein CASSLPGARDSPLHF.

J is TRBJ1-4 and V is TRBV20-1, with 8 positions matching TRBD1. V trimming: 3 bases; J trimming: 11 bases; junction bases outside the gene matches: 8. The germline gives CDR1 DFQATT, CDR2 SNEGSKA (reference sequence). The CDR3 runs 13 residues. The chain's CDR3 is CSARSGGDAKLFF. CDR3 DNA: TGCAGTGCTAGGTCAGGGGGCGATGCGAAACTGTTTTTT.

This clonotype was seen more than once but under ten times. The rearrangement joins TRBV27 to TRBJ2-3; 13 nucleotides line up with TRBD2. With 5 bases clipped from V and 3 bases from J, the junction kept 5 bases outside the gene matches. Germline V gene sequence: CDR1 MNHEY, CDR2 SMNVEV (reference sequence). This CDR3 region has 16 residues. The DNA for the CDR3 is TGTGCCAGCAGTCTACGGACTAGCGGGGGTACAGATACGCAGTATTTT. It translates to CASSLRTSGGTDTQYF.

This clonotype was seen a handful of times. V usage is TRBV5-1 and J usage is TRBJ2-7; perhaps D is TRBD1 or TRBD2 (5 bases each). Germline V gives CDR1 SGHRS, CDR2 YFSETQ. V gave up 6 bases and J gave up 3 bases, with 19 bases separating them. The CDR3 sequence is 15 residues long. In DNA form, the CDR3 reads TGCGCCAGCAACTCGGCGCAGGGACCTTTCTACGAGCAGTACTTC. Encoded protein: CASNSAQGPFYEQYF.

The count of this clonotype is one. This sequence joins TRBV5-5 and TRBJ2-5; TRBD2 might be the D (6 bases). CDR1 SGHKS and CDR2 YYEKEE come from the germline V gene (reference sequence). Trimming stripped 6 bases from V and 0 bases from J, with 15 bases between. This CDR3 is 15 amino acids long. This CDR3 is CASTLGGRYQETQYF. In nucleotides, the CDR3 is TGTGCCAGCACCCTGGGAGGTCGGTACCAAGAGACCCAGTACTTC.

This clonotype was observed a handful of times. The chain couples TRBV6-1 to TRBJ2-5; D is perhaps TRBD2 (6 bases). The CDR3 totals 18 residues. CDR1 is MNHNS, CDR2 SASEGT, per germline. Trimming stripped 1 base from V and 1 base from J, with 19 bases between. As DNA, the CDR3 is TGTGCCAGCAGTGAAGGGTGGGGGGTGGACCAGGTCCAAGAGACCCAGTACTTC. This translates into CASSEGWGVDQVQETQYF.

The chain has TRBV27 and TRBJ2-3; tentative D call: TRBD1 (7 bases). Germline V gene data show CDR1 as MNHEY and CDR2 as SMNVEV (reference sequence). The V and J ends lost 4 bases and 3 bases respectively, with 14 bases between them. The CDR3 runs to 15 residues. CDR3 residues: CASSYGGGRTDTQYF. For the CDR3, the DNA is TGTGCCAGCAGTTACGGAGGGGGCCGGACAGATACGCAGTATTTT.

The chain couples TRBV12-3 or TRBV12-4 to TRBJ1-2, with 8 bases aligning to TRBD1. After removal of 5 bases from V and 1 base from J, the junction contained 15 bases not matched to a gene. There are 18 residues in the CDR3. The CDR3 loop reads CASSLNSGTGNSNYGYTF. The CDR3 region has the DNA TGTGCCAGCAGTCTCAACTCCGGGACAGGCAATAGTAACTATGGCTACACCTTC.

In its sample, this clonotype was seen a few times. The rearrangement joins TRBV20-1 to TRBJ1-4; D is possibly TRBD1 (5 bases). Germline lookup yields CDR1 DFQATT and CDR2 SNEGSKA (reference sequence). The ends were cut back, 8 bases at V and 3 bases at J, with 10 bases in the middle. The CDR3 covers 12 residues. CDR3 sequence (DNA): TGCAGTTTCCGGGGCCCTAATGAAAAACTGTTTTTT. This codes for CSFRGPNEKLFF.

In this sample, this clonotype turned up a few times. The CDR3, as DNA: TGTGCCAGCAGCGACGGGCAGACAGGCTCTTCGAATGAAAAACTGTTTTTT. Its translation is CASSDGQTGSSNEKLFF. This chain joins TRBV9 and TRBJ1-4; D might be TRBD1 (6 bases). Trimming took off 3 bases at V and 5 bases at J, with 20 bases between the two ends. CDR1 is SGDLS and CDR2 is YYNGEE in the germline V gene. The CDR3 totals 17 residues.

This sequence joins TRBV14 and TRBJ2-7, with 11 bases aligning to TRBD1. This CDR3 has 19 residues. CDR1 and CDR2 (germline): SGHDN, FVKESK. V lost 0 bases and J lost 3; bases outside the gene matches: 13. The CDR3 loop is CASSQDRNAGQGGIYEQYF. DNA for the CDR3: TGTGCCAGCAGCCAAGATCGGAACGCGGGACAGGGGGGTATCTACGAGCAGTACTTC.

This clonotype was detected only a few times. The V call is TRBV28, the J call TRBJ2-5, with 8 bases identical to TRBD2. CDR1 and CDR2 (germline): MDHEN, SYDVKM. V shed 7 bases and J 5 bases; nucleotides not matched to a gene: 6. This CDR3 comprises 13 residues. The CDR3, as DNA: TGTGCCAGCATTGAAGCGGGGGACGAGACCCAGTACTTC. Protein sequence: CASIEAGDETQYF.